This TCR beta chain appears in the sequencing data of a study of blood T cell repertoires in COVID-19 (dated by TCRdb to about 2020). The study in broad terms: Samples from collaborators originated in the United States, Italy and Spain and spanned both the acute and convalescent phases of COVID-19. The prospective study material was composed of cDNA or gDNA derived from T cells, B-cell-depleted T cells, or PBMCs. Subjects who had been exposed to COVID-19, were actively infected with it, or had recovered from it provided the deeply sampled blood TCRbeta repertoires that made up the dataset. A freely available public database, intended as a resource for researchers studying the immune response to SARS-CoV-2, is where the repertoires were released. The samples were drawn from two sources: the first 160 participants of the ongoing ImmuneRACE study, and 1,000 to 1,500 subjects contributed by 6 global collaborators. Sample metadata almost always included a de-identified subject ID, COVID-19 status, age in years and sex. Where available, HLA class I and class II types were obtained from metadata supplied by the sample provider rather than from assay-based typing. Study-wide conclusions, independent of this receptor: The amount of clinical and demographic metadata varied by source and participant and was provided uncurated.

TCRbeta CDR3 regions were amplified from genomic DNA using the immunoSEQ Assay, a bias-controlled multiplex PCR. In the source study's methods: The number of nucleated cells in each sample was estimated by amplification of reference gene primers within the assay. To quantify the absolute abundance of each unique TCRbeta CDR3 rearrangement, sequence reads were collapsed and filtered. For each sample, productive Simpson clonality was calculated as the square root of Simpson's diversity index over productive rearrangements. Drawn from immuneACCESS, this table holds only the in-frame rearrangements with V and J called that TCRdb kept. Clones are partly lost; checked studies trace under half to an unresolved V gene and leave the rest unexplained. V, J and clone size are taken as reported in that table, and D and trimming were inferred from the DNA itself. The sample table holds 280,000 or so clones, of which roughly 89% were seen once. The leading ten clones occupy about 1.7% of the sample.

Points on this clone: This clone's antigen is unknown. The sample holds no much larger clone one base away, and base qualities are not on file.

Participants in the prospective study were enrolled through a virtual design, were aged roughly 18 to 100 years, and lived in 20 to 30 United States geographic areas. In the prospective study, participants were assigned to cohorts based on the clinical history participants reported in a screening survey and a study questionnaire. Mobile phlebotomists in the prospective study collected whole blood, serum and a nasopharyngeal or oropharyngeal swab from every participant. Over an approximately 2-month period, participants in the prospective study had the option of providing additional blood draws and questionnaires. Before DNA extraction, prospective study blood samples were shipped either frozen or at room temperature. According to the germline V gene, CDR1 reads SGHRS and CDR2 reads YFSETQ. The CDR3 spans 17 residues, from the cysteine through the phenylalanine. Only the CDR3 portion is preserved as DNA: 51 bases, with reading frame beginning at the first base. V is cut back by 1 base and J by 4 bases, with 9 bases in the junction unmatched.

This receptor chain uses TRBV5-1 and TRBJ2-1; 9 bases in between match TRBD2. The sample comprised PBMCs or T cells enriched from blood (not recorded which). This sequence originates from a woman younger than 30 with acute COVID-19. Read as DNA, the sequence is TGCGCCAGCAGCTTGAACCCGACTAGCGGAAATTACAATGAGCAGTTCTTC. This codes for CASSLNPTSGNYNEQFF.